This T cell receptor beta chain was found in a study of immune heterogeneity within non-small cell lung tumors. Study-level background: Squamous cell carcinomas accounted for several of the tumors, non-squamous carcinomas for around 9, and 1 was not otherwise specified.

Germline CDR1 and CDR2: SNHLY and FYNNEI. The CDR3 consists of 13 residues. J gave up 11 bases and V 6 bases, and 12 bases lay outside the gene matches. Regarding this clonotype: Antigen unknown.

Overall study findings and caveats: Tumor sites in a patient shared identical dominant CDR3 beta clonotypes and also carried site-unique high-frequency clones. Local tumor mutational burden correlated moderately but significantly with local T-cell clonality (R about 0.3).

Multiplex PCR (32 V and 13 J primers) was used to amplify the TCR beta CDR3. One entry per CDR3 protein results from TCRdb running MiXCR on the multiplex PCR reads. The sample contains around 9,600 distinct CDR3 sequences, roughly 32% of which appear only once. Bulk tumor genomic DNA was the template, and each sample received about 600 ng. During surgery, each primary tumor gave multiple biopsies spaced as far apart as possible. Surgery that was curative in intent was performed on patients with untreated, newly diagnosed non-small cell lung cancer. Everyone who gave samples had just been diagnosed with non-small cell lung cancer and was having surgery with curative intent.

The specimen was lung tumor tissue. The J gene is TRBJ1-1, the V gene TRBV2; 7 bases match TRBD1. The receptor's source is a man in his 60s with non-small cell lung cancer. CDR3 protein: CASRRDSPVGAFF. As DNA, the CDR3 is TGTGCCAGCAGGAGGGACAGCCCAGTGGGTGCTTTCTTT.